Listed here are 24 T cell receptor beta chains from one sample, sequenced in a study of T cells in Graves' hyperthyroidism and ophthalmopathy (dated by TCRdb to about 2019). Libraries were built with multiplex PCR. Reads for this sample came from an Illumina HiSeq 2000. TCR beta CDR3 regions were amplified from RNA transcripts. A first-round RT-PCR of the TCR CDR3 used the HTBI primer set with the Qiagen OneStep RT-PCR kit. TCRdb applied fastp at Q25 and MiXCR to the public reads, then kept only in-frame beta chains. Each record represents a unique CDR3 protein, reported with the most common genes and DNA among its rows. The sample table holds 360,000 or so distinct CDR3 sequences, of which over 15% were seen once. The ten largest make up 3.7% of the sample. Source material: blood. All receptors derive from a woman under 30 with Graves' hyperthyroidism.

This clonotype was recorded many times. The rearrangement joins TRBV19 to TRBJ2-7; 10 bases map to TRBD1. Germline loops: CDR1 LNHDA, CDR2 SQIVND (reference sequence). The ends lost 11 bases at V and 5 bases at J; junction bases unmatched: 15. This CDR3 contains 15 residues. CDR3 amino acids: CASRAWGQGSDEQYF. DNA for the CDR3: TGTGCCTCACGGGCGTGGGGACAGGGGTCGGACGAGCAGTACTTC.

This clonotype was seen at least ten times. CDR3: CSATDAALPYEQYF. The CDR3 DNA reads TGCAGTGCTACCGACGCGGCGCTGCCCTACGAGCAGTACTTC. The V gene is TRBV20-1, the J gene TRBJ2-7; unclear D gene. This CDR3 is 14 amino acids long. Trimming left V 4 bases short and J 2 bases short, with 15 bases between. Germline V gives CDR1 DFQATT, CDR2 SNEGSKA (reference sequence).

In its sample, this clonotype was seen many times. The chain joins TRBV27 to TRBJ1-5; the D is unclear. V lost 3 bases and J 5 bases, leaving 8 bases between the germline ends. The CDR3 has 13 residues. Germline V gene sequence: CDR1 MNHEY, CDR2 SMNVEV (reference sequence). The chain's CDR3 is CASSLTVHQPQHF. Written as DNA, the CDR3 is TGTGCCAGCAGTTTGACGGTGCATCAGCCCCAGCATTTT.

This clonotype has at least ten counts. V is TRBV20-1 and J is TRBJ2-5; D is undetermined. The V end lost 3 bases, the J end lost 5 bases, and 13 bases lay between the germline ends. Germline V gene data show CDR1 as DFQATT and CDR2 as SNEGSKA (reference sequence). The CDR3 covers 13 residues. DNA for the CDR3: TGCAGTGCTAGGATTGGGTCCCCCGAGACCCAGTACTTC. Amino acids: CSARIGSPETQYF.

Ten or more counts support this clonotype. This chain links TRBV2 with TRBJ1-5, with D maybe TRBD1 (6 bases). Per germline, CDR1 SNHLY and CDR2 FYNNEI. The CDR3 is made up of 13 amino acids. V shed 6 bases and J shed 5 bases, with 11 bases lying between them. The CDR3 DNA reads as TGTGCCAGCAGGGAGGACAGCCATCAGCCCCAGCATTTT. Translation gives CASREDSHQPQHF.

At least ten counts were recorded for this clonotype. Sequence at one end of the junction differs from germline and may be a read error. The gene calls are TRBV7-9 and TRBJ1-2, with a weak D call TRBD1 (5 bases). This CDR3 has 15 amino acids. CDR1 and CDR2 (germline): SEHNR, FQNEAQ (reference sequence). The CDR3 DNA sequence: TGTGCCAGCAGCTCCCCCGAGGGGCGGAACTATGGCCACACCTTC. This translates into CASSSPEGRNYGHTF.

This clonotype showed up many times. The rearrangement joins TRBV18 to TRBJ1-1; no clear D gene. V was trimmed by 3 bases and J by 7 bases, leaving 9 bases between them. This CDR3 comprises 12 residues. Germline lookup yields CDR1 KGHSH and CDR2 LQKENI. CDR3 sequence: CASSPLLGEAFF. The DNA for the CDR3 is TGTGCCAGCTCACCGCTTCTGGGTGAAGCTTTCTTT.

This clonotype has a count of ten or more. The V gene is TRBV20-1, the J gene TRBJ1-2, with D possibly being TRBD1 (5 bases). The CDR3 has 12 residues. V shed 7 bases and J shed 7 bases, with 16 bases lying between them. Germline values: CDR1 DFQATT, CDR2 SNEGSKA (reference sequence). CDR3 DNA: TGCAGTGGTATAGCGGCAGGGACTGGCTACACCTTC. Translated, it gives CSGIAAGTGYTF.

The V call is TRBV6-1, the J call TRBJ2-4; tentative D call: TRBD1 (5 bases). This CDR3 is built from 11 residues. The ends were cut back, 7 bases at V and 6 bases at J, with 7 bases in the middle. Germline V lookup: CDR1 MNHNS, CDR2 SASEGT. The CDR3 sequence: CASKGSNIQYF. The CDR3 DNA reads as TGTGCCAGCAAGGGGTCAAACATTCAGTACTTC.

V is TRBV6-2 or TRBV6-3 and J is TRBJ1-1, with 7 bases identical to TRBD1. The CDR3 covers 16 residues. J was trimmed by 3 bases and V by 0 bases; bases with no gene match: 7. CDR1 and CDR2 (germline): MNHEY, SVGEGT. The CDR3 loop is CASSYSRGQIHTEAFF. DNA for the CDR3: TGTGCCAGCAGTTACTCGAGGGGACAGATCCACACTGAAGCTTTCTTT.

This clonotype was found a few times. The V gene is TRBV20-1, the J gene TRBJ2-5; tentatively, D is TRBD1 (6 bases). Germline V gives CDR1 DFQATT, CDR2 SNEGSKA (reference sequence). V was pared by 3 bases and J by 5 bases, with 13 bases between. CDR3 length: 13 residues. CDR3 bases: TGCAGTGCTAGGGACAGCGGCCGTGAGACCCAGTACTTC. Translation gives CSARDSGRETQYF.

Many counts were recorded for this clonotype. The chain employs TRBV6-5 and TRBJ1-2; D may be TRBD1 (5 bases). The CDR3 spans 15 residues. V was clipped by 0 bases and J by 4 bases, with 12 bases between them. CDR1 and CDR2 from the germline V gene are MNHEY and SVGAGI. CDR3 residues: CASSYSPGVIYGYTF. The CDR3 DNA sequence: TGTGCCAGCAGTTACTCGCCGGGGGTGATCTATGGCTACACCTTC.

This clonotype showed up many times. The rearrangement joins TRBV7-3 to TRBJ2-5; a possible D gene is TRBD2 (6 bases). The germline gives CDR1 SGHTA, CDR2 FQGTGA. The CDR3 extends over 13 amino acids. Trimming took 5 bases from V and 7 from J, leaving 14 bases between them. CDR3: CASSSGLKRTQYF. CDR3 sequence (DNA): TGTGCCAGCAGCAGCGGACTAAAGAGGACCCAGTACTTC. Together with reference TRBV7-3 and TRBJ2-5, the CDR3 gives the full variable domain: GAGVSQTPSNKVTEKGKYVELRCDPISGHTALYWYRQSLGQGPEFLIYFQGTGAADDSGLPNDRFFAVRPEGSVSTLKIQRTERGDSAVYLCASSSGLKRTQYFGPGTRLLVL.

The chain couples TRBV18 to TRBJ1-6, with 7 bases fitting TRBD1. The CDR3 extends over 15 amino acids. Germline CDR1 reads KGHSH; CDR2 reads LQKENI. Trimming removed 5 bases from V and 7 bases from J; junction bases left unmatched: 8. CDR3 loop: CASSRDRDWNSPLHF. CDR3 DNA: TGTGCCAGCTCAAGAGACAGGGATTGGAATTCACCCCTCCACTTT.

This clonotype was recorded many times. The chain recombines TRBV12-3 or TRBV12-4 with TRBJ2-7, with D hard to call. The germline V and J ends were trimmed by 6 bases and 4 bases, with 10 bases remaining between them. The CDR3 sequence is 12 residues long. The CDR3 loop is CASSPSIYEQYF. The CDR3 DNA is TGTGCCAGCAGCCCATCCATATACGAGCAGTACTTC.

The table lists this clonotype with many counts. The V gene is TRBV11-2, the J gene TRBJ2-7; D gene uncertain. The CDR3 consists of 13 residues. V was shortened by 0 bases and J by 6 bases, with 9 bases between the two germline ends. CDR1 is SGHAT and CDR2 is FQNNGV in the germline V gene. CDR3 sequence reads: CASSLEPIREQYF. CDR3 nucleotide sequence: TGTGCCAGCAGCTTAGAACCAATACGCGAGCAGTACTTC.

This clonotype has ten or more counts. This chain joins TRBV5-1 and TRBJ2-2, with D tentatively TRBD1 (5 bases). Germline V gene data show CDR1 as SGHRS and CDR2 as YFSETQ. Trimming shortened V by 0 bases and J by 5 bases, and 17 bases separated the two germline ends. The CDR3 runs to 17 residues. CDR3 coding DNA: TGCGCCAGCAGCTTGGGCCTTTCTGGACACGGTACCGGGGAGCTGTTTTTT. It is translated as CASSLGLSGHGTGELFF.

This clonotype was detected ten times or more. The V and J genes are TRBV28 and TRBJ1-1; TRBD1 is a possible D gene (5 bases). The CDR3 has 15 amino acids. With 3 bases removed from V and 7 bases from J, the gap between germline ends came to 18 bases. The V gene's germline CDR1 is MDHEN and CDR2 SYDVKM. The CDR3 bases are TGTGCCAGCAGTTTGGGAGTCTCGGGAGACAGTGAAGCTTTCTTT. Protein: CASSLGVSGDSEAFF.

The sample holds many counts of this clonotype. The J gene is TRBJ1-5, the V gene TRBV4-1; D is possibly TRBD1 (5 bases). Between the trimmed V and J ends, which lost 8 bases and 2 bases, there was a span of 22 bases. The CDR3 runs 17 residues. Germline lookup yields CDR1 MGHRA and CDR2 YSYEKL. The CDR3 reads CASAYLFGQGGNQPQHF. In DNA, the CDR3 is TGCGCCAGCGCGTATCTATTCGGGCAGGGTGGCAATCAGCCCCAGCATTTT.

This clonotype was seen repeatedly, ten times or more. The chain uses TRBV20-1 and TRBJ2-2; the match to TRBD1 covers 8 bases. Germline V CDR1 and CDR2: DFQATT, SNEGSKA (reference sequence). This CDR3 is built from 17 residues. Trimming took 1 base from V and 3 from J; bases not matched to a gene: 10. This chain's CDR3 is CSARGGSGTGDTGELFF. The CDR3 DNA is TGCAGTGCTAGAGGGGGGTCCGGGACAGGAGACACCGGGGAGCTGTTTTTT.

This clonotype showed up many times. The chain combines TRBV10-3 with TRBJ1-3; D gene uncertain. Trimming left V 4 bases short and J 0 bases short, with 13 bases between. Germline CDR1 reads ENHRY; CDR2 reads SYGVKD. This CDR3 is built from 16 residues. The DNA of the CDR3 is TGTGCCATCAGTGGGACGGGCAGCTTCTCTGGAAACACCATATATTTT. Encoded protein: CAISGTGSFSGNTIYF.

The chain links TRBV24-1 to TRBJ2-3, with D maybe TRBD2 (6 bases). Germline V gives CDR1 KGHDR, CDR2 SFDVKD. Between the trimmed V and J ends, which lost 5 bases and 6 bases, there was a span of 17 bases. This CDR3 contains 15 residues. The CDR3 bases are TGTGCCACCAGTGCGAATTGGGACTCATCGGATACGCAGTATTTT. As protein: CATSANWDSSDTQYF.

The V and J genes are TRBV7-3 and TRBJ1-6; TRBD1 is a possible D gene (6 bases). The V end was cut by 2 bases, the J end by 8 bases, with 13 bases between. The CDR3 loop spans 15 amino acids. The V gene's germline CDR1 is SGHTA and CDR2 FQGTGA. CDR3 residues: CASSLGPGADSPLHF. The DNA of the CDR3 is TGTGCCAGCAGCTTAGGTCCGGGGGCGGATTCACCCCTCCACTTT.

This clonotype was counted at least ten times. The V gene is TRBV30, the J gene TRBJ2-7; TRBD1 matches 9 bases. CDR1 is GTSNPN, CDR2 SVGIG, per germline (reference sequence). This CDR3 has 15 amino acids. Unmatched junction bases numbered 5, after V lost 2 bases and J lost 0 bases. The CDR3 coding sequence is TGTGCCTGGAGTCCCCGGGGACAGGGCTCCTACGAGCAGTACTTC. It translates to CAWSPRGQGSYEQYF.